The rows below give T cell receptor beta chains drawn from one sample of a study of Ad26.COV2.S vaccination and SARS-CoV-2 variants. Sequenced by immunoSEQ multiplex PCR; TCRdb stores in-frame clones only, minus some. The sample shows approximately 300,000 clones, just over 85% of them seen only once. The input for sequencing was peripheral blood, taken in a trial of Ad26.COV2.S vaccine versus placebo. These receptors were collected from a person aged 18-60 years who received the Ad26.COV2.S COVID-19 vaccine or a placebo. CDR3s include the opening cysteine and the closing phenylalanine or tryptophan. D genes are given only for firm matches. Only part of the rows carry a size: once, few, many, or a class if the clone is expanded.

CDR3 length | clone size | J gene | D gene | V gene | CDR3 DNA | CDR3 protein
16 | once | TRBJ2-3 | TRBD1 | TRBV11-2 | TGTGCCAGCAGCCCTTTCGACAGGGCCCTCACAGATACGCAGTATTTT | CASSPFDRALTDTQYF
13 | - | TRBJ1-3 | - | TRBV6-5 | TGTGCCAGCAGACAGGGTGCTGGAAACACCATATATTTT | CASRQGAGNTIYF
16 | - | TRBJ1-2 | - | TRBV3-1/TRBV3-2 | TGTGCCAGCAGCCAAGATGGAATCACAGGACTCTATGGCTACACCTTC | CASSQDGITGLYGYTF
16 | - | TRBJ1-1 | - | TRBV2 | TGTGCCAGCAGTGAAACCAGAGGACAAAGGGACACTGAAGCTTTCTTT | CASSETRGQRDTEAFF
15 | once | TRBJ2-5 | TRBD2 | TRBV5-6 | TGTGCCAGCAGCCGAGCGGGGGGACACCAAGAGACCCAGTACTTC | CASSRAGGHQETQYF
15 | few | TRBJ2-5 | - | TRBV3-1/TRBV3-2 | TGTGCCAGCAGCCAAGAATTTGGGGCCCAAGAGACCCAGTACTTC | CASSQEFGAQETQYF
14 | once | TRBJ1-3 | - | TRBV9 | TGTGCCAGCAGCGTACAGGACTCTGGAAACACCATATATTTT | CASSVQDSGNTIYF
15 | - | TRBJ1-4 | - | TRBV7-7 | TGTGCTAGCAGCTCGACGTCCGGGGGTAATGAAAAACTGTTTTTT | CASSSTSGGNEKLFF
16 | - | TRBJ2-5 | TRBD2 | TRBV7-2 | TGTGCCAGCATCCGCGGGGGGGCGGGAGACCAAGAGACCCAGTACTTC | CASIRGGAGDQETQYF
14 | few | TRBJ1-1 | - | TRBV6-6 | TGTGCCAGCACCTCCAGGGAGTGGAACTCTGAAGCTTTCTTT | CASTSREWNSEAFF
14 | - | TRBJ1-1 | TRBD1 | TRBV6-5 | TGTGCCAGCAGTCAGGGACAGCGGAGCACTGAAGCTTTCTTT | CASSQGQRSTEAFF